This T cell receptor (beta chain) is drawn from a study of T cell responses to AZD1222 COVID-19 vaccine. Across the study: Second doses that came at about 4 or about 12 weeks were put together. Study-wide points: At baseline, seropositivity was found in only a handful of AZD1222 recipients. Receipt of two AZD1222 doses was followed by a rise in Spike-specific TCR breadth and depth. Possibly, clonal diversity was underestimated; donors were largely white British and included more females.

V lost 6 bases to trimming and J lost 5 bases, with 21 bases between them. Per germline, CDR1 SQVTM and CDR2 ANQGSEA. The CDR3 is 15 residues long. Concerning this clone itself: The target antigen is unknown.

TCRdb's copy holds only in-frame clones and misses some; the assay was immunoSEQ multiplex PCR. The sample contains 150,000 to 200,000 clones, approximately 92% of which appear only once. This sequence joins TRBV29-1 and TRBJ2-3, with D perhaps matching TRBD1 (6 bases). The sample in question was peripheral blood, obtained on day 0 of AZD1222 vaccination. The clonotype comes from an adult in good health. The CDR3 DNA is TGCAGCGTCCAGGAAGGGACAATAACAAGAGATACGCAGTATTTT. Protein sequence: CSVQEGTITRDTQYF.